The entry that follows covers one T cell receptor (beta chain) sequence. This entry belongs to a study of blood T cells in healthy people across ages. Combining a sample-barcoded 5' primer with a J-beta primer mix, a second PCR ran for roughly 6 to 12 cycles. In TCRdb, the 5' RACE reads were re-called with MiXCR into one record per CDR3 protein. The data hold about 1,000,000 distinct CDR3 sequences, with 40% to 50% observed a single time. This CDR3 has 16 residues. Trimming cost V 4 bases and J 6 bases; bases outside gene matches: 10. The germline gives CDR1 MNHEY, CDR2 SMNVEV (reference sequence). The chain combines TRBV27 with TRBJ2-2; TRBD1 matches 8 bases. The sample consisted of blood. This receptor was taken from a woman aged 55-70 years in good health. The CDR3 region has the DNA TGTGCCAGCAGTTCGCGCAGGGGGCGATTCCCCGGGGAGCTGTTTTTT. It encodes CASSSRRGRFPGELFF.